Listed here are 8 T cell receptor beta chains from one sample, sequenced in a study of shared T cell receptors in the human thymus. Some clones are missing from TCRdb's copy, which holds only in-frame ones; the method was immunoSEQ multiplex PCR. The sample has hundreds of thousands of clones; around 95% are singletons. The specimen sequenced was thymocytes. All receptors come from a human donor.

The chain links TRBV6-1 to TRBJ2-7, with 9 nucleotides matching TRBD2. Trimming removed 8 bases from V and 2 bases from J; junction bases left unmatched: 7. This CDR3 comprises 14 residues. From germline, CDR1 is MNHNS and CDR2 SASEGT. CDR3 DNA: TGTGCCAGCTGTCAGCGGGAGGAGGCCTACGAGCAGTACTTC. Amino acids: CASCQREEAYEQYF.

As concerns this clone: The germline gene is not matched at one end of the junction; a read error may be the cause. The rearrangement joins TRBV7-7 to TRBJ2-7; 9 nucleotides match TRBD1. The CDR3 contains 16 residues. The V gene's germline CDR1 is SSHAT and CDR2 FNYEAQ (reference sequence). CDR3 amino acids: CASSPTLGTGNYEQYF. The CDR3 nucleotides are TGTGCTAGCAGCCCAACGTTGGGGACAGGGAACTACGAGCAGTACTTC. Together with reference TRBV7-7 and TRBJ2-7, the CDR3 gives the full variable domain: GAGVSQSPRYKVTKRGQDVTLRCDPISSHATLYWYQQALGQGPEFLTYFNYEAQPDKSGLPSDRFSAERPEGSISTLTIQRTEQRDSAMYRCASSPTLGTGNYEQYFGPGTRLTVT.

V gene TRBV27 combines with J gene TRBJ1-1; D uncertain. The CDR3 totals 14 residues. CDR1 is MNHEY and CDR2 is SMNVEV in the germline V gene (reference sequence). Trimming shortened V by 4 bases and J by 0 bases, and 9 bases separated the two germline ends. Written as DNA, the CDR3 is TGTGCCAGCAGTTCCCCGGGGTTGAACACTGAAGCTTTCTTT. It codes for CASSSPGLNTEAFF.

As concerns this clone: The junction shows a germline mismatch at one end, possibly a read error. The CDR3 reads CSASPPMGF. The CDR3, as DNA: TGCAGCGCATCCCCCCCGATGGGGTTC. The chain is built from TRBV29-1 and TRBJ2-4, with D unclear. CDR3 length: 9 amino acids. Germline V gene sequence: CDR1 SQVTM, CDR2 ANQGSEA.

V and J are TRBV14 and TRBJ2-3; D not resolved. V was trimmed by 4 bases and J by 9 bases, leaving 11 bases between them. The germline V gene encodes CDR1 SGHDN and CDR2 FVKESK. There are 12 residues in the CDR3. The CDR3 reads CASSPLTWTQYF. The CDR3 DNA reads as TGTGCCAGCAGCCCCCTAACCTGGACGCAGTATTTT.

V is TRBV27 and J is TRBJ1-5; no clear D. Germline CDR1 and CDR2: MNHEY and SMNVEV (reference sequence). CDR3 length: 14 amino acids. Trimming shortened V by 0 bases and J by 5 bases, and 8 bases separated the two germline ends. The CDR3 DNA is TGTGCCAGCAGTTTATCGGCAGGATATCAGCCCCAGCATTTT. The encoded protein is CASSLSAGYQPQHF.

The chain combines TRBV14 with TRBJ1-6; TRBD1 matches at 7 bases. CDR3 length: 15 amino acids. Trimming cost V 2 bases and J 9 bases; bases outside gene matches: 7. Germline V gene data show CDR1 as SGHDN and CDR2 as FVKESK. The CDR3 is CASSQRDRVVSPLHF. CDR3 bases: TGTGCCAGCAGCCAAAGAGACAGGGTGGTTTCACCCCTCCACTTT. Together with reference TRBV14 and TRBJ1-6, the CDR3 gives the full variable domain: EAGVTQFPSHSVIEKGQTVTLRCDPISGHDNLYWYRRVMGKEIKFLLHFVKESKQDESGMPNNRFLAERTGGTYSTLKVQPAELEDSGVYFCASSQRDRVVSPLHFGNGTRLTVT.

J is TRBJ2-1 and V is TRBV2; 9 nucleotides match TRBD1. Trimming cost V 3 bases and J 7 bases; bases outside gene matches: 7. Per germline, CDR1 SNHLY and CDR2 FYNNEI. The CDR3 consists of 15 residues. The CDR3 nucleotides are TGTGCCAGCAGTGATACAGGGGGCGAGTATAATGAGCAGTTCTTC. It translates to CASSDTGGEYNEQFF.